This entry lists 32 T cell receptor beta chains sequenced from one sample in a study of Tregs in tolerant kidney transplant recipients. Method: immunoSEQ multiplex PCR; TCRdb's copy keeps in-frame clones and lacks some. Among about 240,000 clones, around 82% were seen once, and the ten largest hold roughly 0.67%. The specimen sequenced was CD4+ T cells from blood. These receptors were obtained from a human donor in good health.

The J gene is TRBJ2-2, the V gene TRBV19; 8 bases are a match to TRBD2. CDR1 LNHDA and CDR2 SQIVND come from the germline V gene (reference sequence). CDR3 length: 14 residues. V shed 1 base, J shed 6 bases, and the junction held 1 base outside the gene matches. The DNA for the CDR3 is TGTGCCAGTAGTATAGGAGCGGGGGCCGGGGAGCTGTTTTTT. Its protein is CASSIGAGAGELFF.

The chain joins TRBV9 to TRBJ2-1; 8 nucleotides agree with TRBD2. This CDR3 contains 16 residues. V gave up 0 bases and J gave up 2 bases; unmatched junction bases: 4. Germline V gene data show CDR1 as SGDLS and CDR2 as YYNGEE. In DNA, the CDR3 is TGTGCCAGCAGCGTAGGAGGGCGGGGGGCCTACAATGAGCAGTTCTTC. As protein: CASSVGGRGAYNEQFF.

The chain uses TRBV6-1 and TRBJ2-1; tentative D call: TRBD2 (6 bases). This CDR3 is built from 15 residues. Looked up from germline, CDR1 is MNHNS and CDR2 is SASEGT. The V end was cut by 6 bases, the J end by 2 bases, with 14 bases between. The CDR3 loop reads CASSPSGGTYNEQFF. Written as DNA, the CDR3 is TGTGCCAGCAGCCCTAGTGGCGGGACCTACAATGAGCAGTTCTTC.

The chain is built from TRBV28 and TRBJ1-1; D is perhaps TRBD1 (5 bases). Looked up from germline, CDR1 is MDHEN and CDR2 is SYDVKM. Trimming cost V 8 bases and J 10 bases, with 14 bases left between them. The CDR3 has 11 residues. The CDR3 sequence is CASLSGTGAFF. Written as DNA, the CDR3 is TGTGCCAGCTTGTCCGGGACGGGAGCTTTCTTT.

CDR3 in amino acids: CASSLGGFSNQPQHF. In nucleotides, the CDR3 is TGTGCCAGCAGTTTAGGAGGGTTCAGCAATCAGCCCCAGCATTTT. The chain combines TRBV27 with TRBJ1-5; D unresolved. V gave up 2 bases and J gave up 1 base, with 9 bases separating them. This CDR3 comprises 15 residues. Germline V gives CDR1 MNHEY, CDR2 SMNVEV (reference sequence).

The rearrangement joins TRBV27 to TRBJ2-7, with unresolved D. There are 12 residues in the CDR3. CDR1 and CDR2 (germline): MNHEY, SMNVEV (reference sequence). V lost 6 bases, J lost 2 bases, and 8 bases lay in between. The CDR3 reads CASRRFPYEQYF. The CDR3 nucleotides are TGTGCCAGCAGGCGGTTCCCCTACGAGCAGTACTTC.

The V gene is TRBV2, the J gene TRBJ2-1, with D possibly matching TRBD1 (5 bases). In germline, CDR1 is SNHLY, CDR2 FYNNEI. This CDR3 contains 14 residues. Trimming pared 5 bases from V and 0 bases from J, leaving 8 bases between. CDR3 bases: TGTGCCAGCAGTAAAGACAGCTCCTACAATGAGCAGTTCTTC. Amino acid sequence: CASSKDSSYNEQFF.

This clone showed up just a few times. J is TRBJ1-5 and V is TRBV7-6; no clear D gene. Germline V gene lookup returns CDR1 SGHVS and CDR2 FNYEAQ. The CDR3 spans 13 residues. Trimming left V 3 bases short and J 4 bases short, with 7 bases between. CDR3: CASSLYPNQPQHF. CDR3 DNA sequence: TGTGCCAGCAGCTTGTACCCAAATCAGCCCCAGCATTTT.

The chain has TRBV5-1 and TRBJ1-1; 9 bases line up with TRBD1. Trimming took 2 bases from V and 5 from J; bases not matched to a gene: 7. The CDR3 length is 15 residues. Germline CDR1 reads SGHRS; CDR2 reads YFSETQ. The CDR3 here is CASSFEGQGLTEAFF. DNA for the CDR3: TGCGCCAGCAGCTTCGAAGGACAGGGGTTGACTGAAGCTTTCTTT. The complete variable domain, with remaining parts taken from reference TRBV5-1 and TRBJ1-1, reads KAGVTQTPRYLIKTRGQQVTLSCSPISGHRSVSWYQQTPGQGLQFLFEYFSETQRNKGNFPGRFSGRQFSNSRSEMNVSTLELGDSALYLCASSFEGQGLTEAFFGQGTRLTVV.

This clone was detected a few times. The rearrangement uses TRBV2 and TRBJ1-3, with 11 bases fitting TRBD1. This CDR3 has 14 residues. J lost 6 bases, V lost 4 bases, and 2 bases had no gene match. Germline V gene data show CDR1 as SNHLY and CDR2 as FYNNEI. The CDR3 here is CASSVDRGQNTIYF. As DNA, the CDR3 is TGTGCCAGCAGTGTGGACAGGGGGCAAAACACCATATATTTT.

This chain joins TRBV7-2 and TRBJ2-7, with no clear D. Trimming left V 4 bases short and J 1 base short, with 5 bases between. The germline gives CDR1 SGHTA, CDR2 FQGNSA. The CDR3 runs 12 residues. For the CDR3, the DNA is TGTGCCAGCAGCTCAATTTCCTACGAGCAGTACTTC. It specifies CASSSISYEQYF.

The V and J genes are TRBV19 and TRBJ1-4; TRBD1 matches at 10 bases. The CDR3 spans 17 residues. Per germline, CDR1 LNHDA and CDR2 SQIVND (reference sequence). J gave up 2 bases and V 6 bases, and 9 bases lay outside the gene matches. The CDR3 region is CASSNPGQGRTNEKLFF. CDR3 in DNA: TGTGCCAGTAGCAACCCGGGACAGGGGAGGACTAATGAAAAACTGTTTTTT.

This clone was recorded a few times. The V call is TRBV11-2, the J call TRBJ1-2; D is unclear. Trimming took off 10 bases at V and 4 bases at J, with 7 bases between the two ends. The CDR3 has 10 residues. CDR1 and CDR2 from the germline V gene are SGHAT and FQNNGV. CDR3 protein: CATRGYGYTF. CDR3 coding DNA: TGTGCCACCCGAGGCTATGGCTACACCTTC.

This chain links TRBV11-3 with TRBJ2-7, with 7 positions matching TRBD1. Unmatched junction bases numbered 4, after V lost 8 bases and J lost 6 bases. The CDR3 is 11 residues long. Germline V CDR1 and CDR2: SGHNT, YENEEA. CDR3 protein: CASGSGGEQYF. The CDR3 DNA is TGTGCCAGCGGATCAGGGGGCGAGCAGTACTTC.

The V gene is TRBV5-1, the J gene TRBJ2-1, with TRBD1 identical over 8 bases. V was pared by 0 bases and J by 4 bases, with 6 bases of the junction left unmatched. From germline, CDR1 is SGHRS and CDR2 YFSETQ. CDR3 length equals 16 residues. CDR3 in DNA: TGCGCCAGCAGCTTGGCCCTGACAGGGGCGTACAATGAGCAGTTCTTC. It is translated as CASSLALTGAYNEQFF.

V is TRBV4-1 and J is TRBJ2-7; possibly TRBD1 or TRBD2 for D (5 bases each). V was shortened by 0 bases and J by 0 bases, with 15 bases between the two germline ends. CDR1 and CDR2 from the germline V gene are MGHRA and YSYEKL. The CDR3 runs to 17 residues. As DNA, the CDR3 is TGCGCCAGCAGCCAAGATGGGTGGGGGATTAGCTCCTACGAGCAGTACTTC. This encodes CASSQDGWGISSYEQYF.

The rearrangement joins TRBV10-3 to TRBJ1-1; D may be TRBD1 (6 bases). This CDR3 is built from 16 residues. The germline V and J ends were trimmed by 6 bases and 1 base, with 18 bases remaining between them. Germline assignment: CDR1 ENHRY and CDR2 SYGVKD. This CDR3 is CAIRTQQGGSNTEAFF. As DNA, the CDR3 is TGTGCCATCAGGACCCAACAGGGAGGATCGAACACTGAAGCTTTCTTT.

The V gene is TRBV19, the J gene TRBJ1-1; tentative D call: TRBD1 (6 bases). CDR1 is LNHDA, CDR2 SQIVND, per germline (reference sequence). Trimming removed 10 bases from V and 1 base from J, with 16 bases in between. CDR3 length: 14 residues. The CDR3 spells CATDTRGRNTEAFF. Written as DNA, the CDR3 is TGTGCCACCGACACCAGGGGACGGAACACTGAAGCTTTCTTT.

The CDR3 DNA follows: TGTGCCAGCACCGAACAGGGGGCAGTGCTCGATGGCTACACCTTC. Its protein product is CASTEQGAVLDGYTF. This sequence joins TRBV7-9 and TRBJ1-2, with TRBD1 matching 9 bases. The trim removed 7 bases at V and 6 bases at J, leaving 12 bases unmatched. The CDR3 sequence is 15 residues long. CDR1 is SEHNR and CDR2 is FQNEAQ in the germline V gene (reference sequence).

The rearrangement joins TRBV2 to TRBJ1-5, with D unclear. CDR3 length: 12 residues. V shed 2 bases and J shed 11 bases, with 10 bases lying between them. The V gene's germline CDR1 is SNHLY and CDR2 FYNNEI. CDR3 nucleotide sequence: TGTGCCAGCAGTGAATGGGGTGGGTCCCAGCATTTT. This encodes CASSEWGGSQHF.

The CDR3 reads CASSLVPSGGWETQYF. In nucleotides, the CDR3 is TGTGCCAGCAGCTTAGTTCCTAGCGGGGGGTGGGAGACCCAGTACTTC. The genes are TRBV11-2 and TRBJ2-5; 11 nucleotides line up with TRBD2. This CDR3 comprises 16 residues. V lost 1 base and J lost 5; bases outside the gene matches: 6. CDR1 is SGHAT, CDR2 FQNNGV, per germline.

The chain employs TRBV7-9 and TRBJ1-4, with a possible D match to TRBD1 (5 bases). The germline V gene encodes CDR1 SEHNR and CDR2 FQNEAQ (reference sequence). V lost 1 base to trimming and J lost 7 bases, with 13 bases between them. The CDR3 loop spans 15 amino acids. CDR3 residues: CASSLGGAGSEKLFF. The CDR3 DNA is TGTGCCAGCAGCTTAGGAGGGGCGGGGAGTGAAAAACTGTTTTTT.

The CDR3 coding sequence is TGTGCCAGCAGCCGACAACCCGCTGGCGAGCAGTACTTC. This gives the protein CASSRQPAGEQYF. This rearrangement joins TRBV5-5 to TRBJ2-5, with D unresolved. The DNA end is more similar to TRBJ2-7, so the J call may be wrong. In germline, CDR1 is SGHKS, CDR2 YYEKEE (reference sequence). The CDR3 runs 13 residues.

The rearrangement joins TRBV7-2 to TRBJ2-1; D perhaps matches TRBD2 (7 bases). The CDR3 runs 17 residues. Trimming cost V 6 bases and J 7 bases, with 25 bases left between them. Germline values: CDR1 SGHTA, CDR2 FQGNSA. The CDR3 sequence: CASRSARGAKVYNEQFF. Here the CDR3 DNA reads TGTGCCAGCAGATCCGCACGGGGGGCGAAAGTATATAATGAGCAGTTCTTC.

The chain links TRBV4-2 to TRBJ1-1; D unresolved. Between the trimmed V and J ends, which lost 4 bases and 3 bases, there was a span of 15 bases. Germline V CDR1 and CDR2: LGHNA, YNFKEQ. This CDR3 contains 15 residues. The CDR3 spells CASSLSSGVYTEAFF. Written as DNA, the CDR3 is TGTGCCAGCAGCCTAAGTAGCGGGGTTTACACTGAAGCTTTCTTT.

The chain couples TRBV15 to TRBJ1-6, with a tentative D call TRBD1 (6 bases). The length of the CDR3 is 14 residues. In germline, CDR1 is LNHNV, CDR2 YYDKDF (reference sequence). V lost 3 bases and J 7 bases, leaving 10 bases between the germline ends. The CDR3 loop is CATSRDGGNSPLHF. The CDR3 region has the DNA TGTGCCACCAGCAGGGACGGGGGCAATTCACCCCTCCACTTT. The variable domain in full, completed from reference TRBV15 and TRBJ1-6, reads DAMVIQNPRYQVTQFGKPVTLSCSQTLNHNVMYWYQQKSSQAPKLLFHYYDKDFNNEADTPDNFQSRRPNTSFCFLDIRSPGLGDTAMYLCATSRDGGNSPLHFGNGTRLTVT.

The V call is TRBV18, the J call TRBJ1-5, with no clear D. Germline CDR1 reads KGHSH; CDR2 reads LQKENI. This CDR3 comprises 14 residues. The V and J ends lost 2 bases and 7 bases respectively, with 12 bases between them. The CDR3 DNA reads as TGTGCCAGCTCACCAATTGATGACCCCCAGCCCCAGCATTTT. It is translated as CASSPIDDPQPQHF.

The chain is built from TRBV6-5 and TRBJ2-5; 8 positions match TRBD1. This CDR3 is 15 amino acids long. From germline, CDR1 is MNHEY and CDR2 SVGAGI. The V segment lost 5 bases and the J segment 5 bases; nucleotides outside the gene matches: 10. In DNA form, the CDR3 reads TGTGCCAGCAGTCGCGGGACAGGTGGCAGGGAGACCCAGTACTTC. Residues: CASSRGTGGRETQYF.

This rearrangement joins TRBV7-8 to TRBJ1-3, with no clear D. The V end was cut by 1 base, the J end by 0 bases, with 7 bases between. Germline lookup yields CDR1 SGHVS and CDR2 FQNEAQ. The CDR3 spans 15 residues. CDR3 loop: CASSLGSNSGNTIYF. CDR3 sequence (DNA): TGTGCCAGCAGCTTAGGCTCCAACTCTGGAAACACCATATATTTT.

The chain employs TRBV6-1 and TRBJ1-4, with D possibly TRBD1 on 5 matching bases. Germline CDR1 and CDR2: MNHNS and SASEGT. V was clipped by 5 bases and J by 10 bases, with 17 bases between them. This CDR3 region has 14 residues. CDR3 sequence (DNA): TGTGCCAGCAGTAGCCCCGGGGCCCAAGGAAAACTGTTTTTT. Protein: CASSSPGAQGKLFF.

The chain links TRBV27 to TRBJ2-6; TRBD1 aligns across 9 bases. Germline V gene data show CDR1 as MNHEY and CDR2 as SMNVEV (reference sequence). CDR3 length: 20 amino acids. Trimming took 4 bases from V and 3 from J; bases not matched to a gene: 16. The CDR3 bases are TGTGCCAGCAGTTCGAAAACGTACAGGGGGCGCAGTAGTGGGGCCAACGTCCTGACTTTC. Translation: CASSSKTYRGRSSGANVLTF.

This sequence joins TRBV9 and TRBJ2-7, with D unresolved. Germline CDR1 SGDLS, CDR2 YYNGEE. The CDR3 consists of 14 residues. Trimming pared 3 bases from V and 0 bases from J, leaving 10 bases between. Here the CDR3 DNA reads TGTGCCAGCAGCGCCCACAGCAGCTCCTACGAGCAGTACTTC. Its protein is CASSAHSSSYEQYF.